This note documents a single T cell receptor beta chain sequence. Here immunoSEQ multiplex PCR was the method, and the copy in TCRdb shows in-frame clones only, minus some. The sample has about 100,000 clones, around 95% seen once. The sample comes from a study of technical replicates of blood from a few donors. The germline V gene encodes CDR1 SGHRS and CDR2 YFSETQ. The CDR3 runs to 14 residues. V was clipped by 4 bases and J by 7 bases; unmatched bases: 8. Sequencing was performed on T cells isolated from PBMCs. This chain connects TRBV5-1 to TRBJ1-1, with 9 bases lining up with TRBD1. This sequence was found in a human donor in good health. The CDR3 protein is CASSPVTGGNEAFF. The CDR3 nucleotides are TGCGCCAGCAGCCCGGTGACAGGGGGAAATGAAGCTTTCTTT.